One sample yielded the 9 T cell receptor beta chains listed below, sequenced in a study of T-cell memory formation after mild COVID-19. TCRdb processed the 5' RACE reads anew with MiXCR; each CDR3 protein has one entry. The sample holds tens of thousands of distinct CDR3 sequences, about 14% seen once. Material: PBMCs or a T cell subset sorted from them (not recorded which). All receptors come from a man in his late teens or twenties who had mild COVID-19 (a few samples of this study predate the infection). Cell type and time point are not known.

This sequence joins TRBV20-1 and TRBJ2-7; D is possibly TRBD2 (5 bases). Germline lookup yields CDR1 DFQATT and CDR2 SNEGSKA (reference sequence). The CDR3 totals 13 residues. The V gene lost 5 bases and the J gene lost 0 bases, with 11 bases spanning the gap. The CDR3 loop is CSAPDGDSYEQYF. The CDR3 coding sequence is TGCAGTGCTCCGGACGGGGACTCCTACGAGCAGTACTTC.

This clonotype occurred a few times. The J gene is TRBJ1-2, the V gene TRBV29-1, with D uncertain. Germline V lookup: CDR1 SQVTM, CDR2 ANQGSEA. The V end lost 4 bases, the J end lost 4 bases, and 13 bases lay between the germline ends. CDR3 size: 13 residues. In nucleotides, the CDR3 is TGCAGCGTTGTGGGTGAGGGCTTCTATGGCTACACCTTC. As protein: CSVVGEGFYGYTF.

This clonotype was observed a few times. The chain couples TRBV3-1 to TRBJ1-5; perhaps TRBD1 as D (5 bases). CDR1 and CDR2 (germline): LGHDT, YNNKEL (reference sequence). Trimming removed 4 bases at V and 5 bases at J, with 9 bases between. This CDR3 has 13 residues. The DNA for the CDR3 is TGTGCCAGCAGCCCGGGGGGAGATCAGCCCCAGCATTTT. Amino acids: CASSPGGDQPQHF. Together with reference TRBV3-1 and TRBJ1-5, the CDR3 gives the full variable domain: DTAVSQTPKYLVTQMGNDKSIKCEQNLGHDTMYWYKQDSKKFLKIMFSYNNKELIINETVPNRFSPKSPDKAHLNLHINSLELGDSAVYFCASSPGGDQPQHFGDGTRLSIL.

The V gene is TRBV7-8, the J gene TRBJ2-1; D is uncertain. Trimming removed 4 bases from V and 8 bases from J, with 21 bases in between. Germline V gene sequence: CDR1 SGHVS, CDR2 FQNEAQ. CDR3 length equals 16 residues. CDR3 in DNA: TGTGCCAGCAGCTCCATGAGCAGGAAAGGCAGCCATGAGCAGTTCTTC. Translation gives CASSSMSRKGSHEQFF. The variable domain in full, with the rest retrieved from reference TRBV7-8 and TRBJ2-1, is GAGVSQSPRYKVAKRGQDVALRCDPISGHVSLFWYQQALGQGPEFLTYFQNEAQLDKSGLPSDRFFAERPEGSVSTLKIQRTQQEDSAVYLCASSSMSRKGSHEQFFGPGTRLTVL.

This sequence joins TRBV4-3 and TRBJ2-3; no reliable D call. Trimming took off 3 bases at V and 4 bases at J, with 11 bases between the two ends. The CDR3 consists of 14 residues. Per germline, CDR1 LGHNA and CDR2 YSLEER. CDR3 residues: CASSQSYSADTQYF. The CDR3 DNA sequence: TGCGCCAGCAGCCAGTCATATTCTGCAGATACGCAGTATTTT.

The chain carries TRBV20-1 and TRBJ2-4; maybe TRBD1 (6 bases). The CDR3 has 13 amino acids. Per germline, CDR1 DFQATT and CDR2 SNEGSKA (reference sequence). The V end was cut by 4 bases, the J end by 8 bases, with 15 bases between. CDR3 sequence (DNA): TGCAGTGCTAAGGGCCACAGGGTTCACATTCAGTACTTC. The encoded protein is CSAKGHRVHIQYF.

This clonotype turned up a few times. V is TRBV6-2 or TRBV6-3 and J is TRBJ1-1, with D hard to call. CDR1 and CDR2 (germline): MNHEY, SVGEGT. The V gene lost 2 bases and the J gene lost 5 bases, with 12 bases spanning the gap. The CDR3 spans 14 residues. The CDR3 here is CASSYGMGSTEAFF. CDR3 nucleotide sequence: TGTGCCAGCAGTTACGGTATGGGTTCGACTGAAGCTTTCTTT.

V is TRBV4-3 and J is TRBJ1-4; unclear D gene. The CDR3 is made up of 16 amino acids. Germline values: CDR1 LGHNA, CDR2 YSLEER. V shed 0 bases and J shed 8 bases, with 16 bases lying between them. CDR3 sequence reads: CASSQELAGLGEKLFF. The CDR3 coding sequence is TGCGCCAGCAGCCAAGAACTTGCGGGGTTGGGAGAAAAACTGTTTTTT.

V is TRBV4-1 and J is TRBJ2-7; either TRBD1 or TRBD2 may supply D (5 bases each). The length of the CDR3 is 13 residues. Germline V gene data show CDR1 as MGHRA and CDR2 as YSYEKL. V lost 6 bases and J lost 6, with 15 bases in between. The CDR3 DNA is TGCGCCAGCAGTCCCGGGACCCGACTCGAGCAGTACTTC. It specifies CASSPGTRLEQYF.